These T cell receptor beta chains were read from a single sample in a study of glioma-infiltrating T cells. TCRdb redid the calling of the multiplex PCR reads with MiXCR, one entry per CDR3 protein. The data hold 84,000 or so distinct CDR3 sequences, with about 25% observed a single time. The sequencing input was glioma tissue, nonneoplastic brain tissue, or PBMCs (not recorded which). Source of these receptors: a human donor with low-grade glioma or glioblastoma, undergoing nonglioma brain surgery, or in good health (not recorded which). Both conserved end residues are part of each CDR3. The D gene is left open where the match is weak. Clone size is stated in some rows and not others, as once, few, many or a class when expanded.

>15|TRBJ2-3|.|few|TRBV3-1
TGTGCCAGCAGCCAAGATAGGGAATTCGCAGATACGCAGTATTTT
CASSQDREFADTQYF
>14|TRBJ1-1|TRBD1|many|TRBV12-3/TRBV12-4
TGTGCCAGCAGAGTGACAGGGTCTTACACTGAAGCTTTCTTT
CASRVTGSYTEAFF
>14|TRBJ2-7|TRBD1|many|TRBV20-1
TGCAGTGCTATTGTCGGGACAGGTTTCCACGAGCAGTACTTC
CSAIVGTGFHEQYF
>17|TRBJ2-2|TRBD2|once|TRBV4-1
TGCGCCAGCAGCCAATTCACTAGCGGGAGGAACACCGGGGAGCTGTTTTTT
CASSQFTSGRNTGELFF
>14|TRBJ2-5|.|many|TRBV7-7
TGTGCCAGCAGCCAATCAGGGAAACAAGAGACCCAGTACTTC
CASSQSGKQETQYF
>16|TRBJ1-5|TRBD1|many|TRBV7-2
TGTGCCAGCAGCCCCCAACAGGGGGATAGCAATCAGCCCCAGCATTTT
CASSPQQGDSNQPQHF
>14|TRBJ1-1|.|.|TRBV3-1
TGTGCCAGCAGCCAAGGCAGGACCTTACCTGAAGCTTTCTTT
CASSQGRTLPEAFF
>15|TRBJ2-7|TRBD2|.|TRBV2
TGTGCCAGCAGCCCCAACACTAGCGGGAGGTACGAGCAGTACTTC
CASSPNTSGRYEQYF
>14|TRBJ1-3|.|.|TRBV12-5
TGTGCTAGTGGTTGGATGGACAGTCGAAACACCATATATTTT
CASGWMDSRNTIYF
>13|TRBJ1-2|.|many|TRBV27
TGTGCCAGCATGTCGGGGGCGGACTATGGCTACACCTTC
CASMSGADYGYTF
>14|TRBJ2-5|.|many|TRBV7-7
TGTGCCAGCAGCCCCCCCGTACACCAAGAGACCCAGTACTTC
CASSPPVHQETQYF
>11|TRBJ2-1|.|many|TRBV19
TGTGCCAGTAGTACACACAATGAGCAGTTCTTC
CASSTHNEQFF
>15|TRBJ1-5|.|many|TRBV2
TGTGCCAGCACCCCCGAGATTATCCTGGGGCAGCCCCAGCATTTT
CASTPEIILGQPQHF
>14|TRBJ2-1|TRBD2|few|TRBV7-7
TGTGCCAGCAGCCAAGCGGGGTTGGGGTATGAGCAGTTCTTC
CASSQAGLGYEQFF
>11|TRBJ1-5|.|many|TRBV7-9
TGTGCCAGCAGCACCTATCAGCCCCAGCATTTT
CASSTYQPQHF
>15|TRBJ1-1|.|many|TRBV3-1
TGTGCCAGCAGCCAAGAGGGCCGGATGAACACTGAAGCTTTCTTT
CASSQEGRMNTEAFF
>16|TRBJ2-2|.|few|TRBV14
TGTGCCAGCAGCTATAACAGGGCAAGTTTGACCGGGGAGCTGTTTTTT
CASSYNRASLTGELFF
>14|TRBJ2-7|.|.|TRBV29-1
TGCAGCGTAACCCTGGGAATAGCGGTGAGGGAGCAGTACTTC
CSVTLGIAVREQYF
>10|TRBJ2-3|.|.|TRBV29-1
TGCAGCGTTGGGGGGGATACGCAGTATTTT
CSVGGDTQYF
>15|TRBJ2-7|.|many|TRBV7-6
TGTGCCAGCAGCCCACAAGGGACGTCATCCTACGAGCAGTACTTC
CASSPQGTSSYEQYF
>14|TRBJ2-1|.|.|TRBV5-1
TGCGCCAGCAGCTTGGTTGCCATTTACAATGAGCAGTTCTTC
CASSLVAIYNEQFF
>15|TRBJ2-1|.|many|TRBV6-6
TGTGCCAGCAGTTTTTCGACTAATTCCTACAATGAGCAGTTCTTC
CASSFSTNSYNEQFF
>14|TRBJ2-1|.|many|TRBV29-1
TGCAGCGTCCATTCACACCCAAGGAACAATGAGCAGTTCTTC
CSVHSHPRNNEQFF
>14|TRBJ2-3|.|many|TRBV27
TGTGCCAGCAGTTTAAAGGGGGGAGCAGATACGCAGTATTTT
CASSLKGGADTQYF
>13|TRBJ2-7|.|.|TRBV20-1
TGCAGTACTATATCCGGGCAGAGACGCGAGCAGTACTTC
CSTISGQRREQYF
>14|TRBJ1-2|.|many|TRBV2
TGTGCCAGCAAGATGGAACAGGGCTACTATGGCTACACCTTC
CASKMEQGYYGYTF
>16|TRBJ2-7|TRBD2|many|TRBV6-2/TRBV6-3
TGTGCCAGCAGTAATTGGGGGACTAGCGGAACCTACGAGCAGTACTTC
CASSNWGTSGTYEQYF
>13|TRBJ2-3|.|.|TRBV5-1
TGCGCCAGCAGGATGGGGGGAGAAGATACGCAGTATTTT
CASRMGGEDTQYF
>14|TRBJ1-1|.|many|TRBV11-2
TGTGCCAGCAGCTTAGGAAGTACGAACACTGAAGCTTTCTTT
CASSLGSTNTEAFF
>14|TRBJ2-4|.|.|TRBV11-2
TGTGCCAGCAGCGCCAGGGTAGCCAAAAGCATTCAGTACTTC
CASSARVAKSIQYF
>14|TRBJ2-5|TRBD1|medium-sized|TRBV20-1
TGCAGTGCTTCGAACAGGGGGCGACAAGAGACCCAGTACTTC
CSASNRGRQETQYF
>15|TRBJ2-1|.|many|TRBV19
TGTGCCAGTAGTATTGTGGCTAGCTTAACCAATGAGCAGTTCTTC
CASSIVASLTNEQFF
>13|TRBJ1-1|.|.|TRBV6-2/TRBV6-3
TGTGCCAGAAGTTACAGGCCCAACACTGAAGCTTTCTTT
CARSYRPNTEAFF
>15|TRBJ2-2|.|.|TRBV3-1
TGTGCCAGCAGCCCGTCGACCGTGAACACCGGGGAGCTGTTTTTT
CASSPSTVNTGELFF
>16|TRBJ2-3|TRBD2|many|TRBV7-2
TGTGCCAGCAGTTCAACAGCGGGGGGGGTCACAGATACGCAGTATTTT
CASSSTAGGVTDTQYF
>14|TRBJ2-3|.|many|TRBV20-1
TGCAGTGCTAGAGTTGGAGGGGGGACAGATACGCAGTATTTT
CSARVGGGTDTQYF
>12|TRBJ1-2|.|many|TRBV6-1
TGTGCCAGCAGTTTGGGGGTGGGCGGCTACACCTTC
CASSLGVGGYTF
>11|TRBJ2-3|.|.|TRBV30
TGTGCCTGGAGTGTAGAGGATACGCAGTATTTT
CAWSVEDTQYF
>13|TRBJ1-2|.|many|TRBV2
TGTGCCAGCAGTGGGATGTACTCGAAGGGCTACACCTTC
CASSGMYSKGYTF
>15|TRBJ2-3|.|many|TRBV24-1
TGTGCCACCACGTATAGCGCTCGACGCACAGATACGCAGTATTTT
CATTYSARRTDTQYF
>12|TRBJ1-1|.|many|TRBV7-9
TGTGCCAGCAGCTCTTTTGGCGCTGAAGCTTTCTTT
CASSSFGAEAFF
>14|TRBJ1-5|.|.|TRBV20-1
TGCGGCGCTAGTGGAGAAGATCCCAATCAGCCCCAGCATTTT
CGASGEDPNQPQHF
>17|TRBJ2-7|.|.|TRBV7-9
TGTGCCAGCAGCTTTGGCGGACTTCAGCAAGGGGCCTACGAGCAGTACTTC
CASSFGGLQQGAYEQYF
>15|TRBJ1-2|.|many|TRBV3-1
TGTGCCAGCAGCCATCGTCCACCCGGGAACTATGGCTACACCTTC
CASSHRPPGNYGYTF
>13|TRBJ1-1|TRBD1|many|TRBV2
TGTGCCAGCAGACGACAGGGGATTGATGAAGCTTTCTTT
CASRRQGIDEAFF
>15|TRBJ2-5|.|few|TRBV5-6
TGTGCCAGCAGCTTGTGGGAGGAATCGGTGTGGACCCAGTACTTC
CASSLWEESVWTQYF
>13|TRBJ1-2|.|many|TRBV2
TGTGCCAGCGGTATTGGGCTAAACTATGGCTACACCTTC
CASGIGLNYGYTF
>14|TRBJ1-5|.|few|TRBV12-3/TRBV12-4
TGTGCCAGCAGTTTAGGAGGAAACGGACAGCCCCAGCATTTT
CASSLGGNGQPQHF
>16|TRBJ2-7|TRBD2|many|TRBV4-2
TGTGCCAGCAGCCAAGATCAGACTAGCGGGGCCGTTTGGCAGTACTTC
CASSQDQTSGAVWQYF
>19|TRBJ2-7|TRBD2|.|TRBV7-6
TGTGCCAGCAGCCCCCGGAGGGGCGAGGGACTAGCGGAGTTCTACGAGCAGTACTTC
CASSPRRGEGLAEFYEQYF
>16|TRBJ2-1|TRBD1|.|TRBV3-1
TGTGCCAGCAGCGTTCCGGGGCAGGGGGTGGCTGTTGAGCAGTTCTTC
CASSVPGQGVAVEQFF
>14|TRBJ2-5|.|.|TRBV5-1
TGCGCCAGCAGCTCCTCGACTGTCCTGGAGACCCAGTACTTC
CASSSSTVLETQYF
>15|TRBJ2-7|.|many|TRBV6-1
TGTGCCAGCAGTAGCCTACAGGCCAGCTCCTACGAGCAGTACTTC
CASSSLQASSYEQYF
>15|TRBJ2-3|TRBD2|many|TRBV15
TGTGCCACCAGCAGAGACGGACTAGCGACAGATACGCAGTATTTT
CATSRDGLATDTQYF
>18|TRBJ2-7|TRBD2|many|TRBV27
TGTGCCAGCAGTTTACGGACTTGGACTAGCGGGATATTATACGAGCAGTACTTC
CASSLRTWTSGILYEQYF
>13|TRBJ2-1|.|many|TRBV27
TGTGCCAGCAGTTTCCACCCCAGGGCGGAGCAGTTCTTC
CASSFHPRAEQFF
>15|TRBJ2-2|.|many|TRBV24-1
TGTGCCACCAGTACCGGAGGGGCGAACACCGGGGAGCTGTTTTTT
CATSTGGANTGELFF
>12|TRBJ1-4|.|many|TRBV29-1
TGCAGCGTTGAACAGACTAATGAAAAACTGTTTTTT
CSVEQTNEKLFF
>15|TRBJ1-4|TRBD1|.|TRBV2
TGTGCCAGCACTAGAGAGGGACAGGGTAATGAAAAACTGTTTTTT
CASTREGQGNEKLFF
>15|TRBJ2-5|.|.|TRBV4-1
TGCGCCAGCAGCCATCTCTCTACAGCCCAAGAGACCCAGTACTTC
CASSHLSTAQETQYF